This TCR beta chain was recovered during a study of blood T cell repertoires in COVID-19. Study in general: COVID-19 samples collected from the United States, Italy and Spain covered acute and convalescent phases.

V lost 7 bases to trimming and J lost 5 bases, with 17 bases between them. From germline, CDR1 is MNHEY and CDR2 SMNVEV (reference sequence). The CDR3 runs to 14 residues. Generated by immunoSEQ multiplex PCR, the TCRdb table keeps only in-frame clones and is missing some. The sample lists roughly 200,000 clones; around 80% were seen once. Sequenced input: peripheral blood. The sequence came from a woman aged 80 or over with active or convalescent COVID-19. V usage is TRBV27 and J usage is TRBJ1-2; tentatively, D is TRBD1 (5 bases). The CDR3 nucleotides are TGTGCCAGCAAACCCAACTCAGGGATTTATGGCTACACCTTC. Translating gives CASKPNSGIYGYTF.